This passage covers 6 T cell receptor beta chains from one sample sequenced in a study of blood T cells in healthy people across ages. A sample-barcoded 5' primer and a J-beta primer mix were used in a second PCR of roughly 6 to 11 cycles. TCRdb used MiXCR to reprocess the 5' RACE reads, holding one entry per CDR3 protein. The sample records around 990,000 distinct CDR3 sequences, less than 45% being singletons. The sample was blood. These receptors were collected from a man between 18 and 35 years old in good health.

There are a few counts of this clonotype. The rearrangement joins TRBV5-1 to TRBJ2-1; 8 bases are a match to TRBD2. Trimming at V came to 0 bases and at J to 4 bases, leaving 3 bases not matched to a gene. This CDR3 region has 15 residues. Germline V gene sequence: CDR1 SGHRS, CDR2 YFSETQ. The DNA of the CDR3 is TGCGCCAGCAGCTTGGCACTAGCGGTATACAATGAGCAGTTCTTC. Translated, it gives CASSLALAVYNEQFF.

The rearrangement joins TRBV2 to TRBJ2-5; 12 positions agree with TRBD2. The CDR3 extends over 15 amino acids. V lost 5 bases to trimming and J lost 6 bases; unmatched junction nucleotides: 7. CDR1 is SNHLY, CDR2 FYNNEI, per germline. This CDR3 reads CASSLLAGGTQTQYF. DNA of the CDR3: TGTGCCAGCAGTTTACTAGCGGGGGGCACTCAGACCCAGTACTTC.

This clonotype was detected once. The junction departs from the called germline gene at one end, perhaps through a read error. This chain connects TRBV27 to TRBJ2-1; D gene uncertain. Germline-derived CDR1 and CDR2 are MNHEY and SMNVEV (reference sequence). This CDR3 contains 16 residues. CDR3 bases: TGTGCCAGCAGTCCCCGTTTACGAAGCTCCCACAATGAGCAGTTCTTC. Translated, it gives CASSPRLRSSHNEQFF.

This clonotype has only a few counts. V gene TRBV7-9 combines with J gene TRBJ2-1, with TRBD1 as a possible D gene (6 bases). V was trimmed by 4 bases and J by 0 bases, leaving 19 bases between them. The CDR3 length is 18 residues. Germline V lookup: CDR1 SEHNR, CDR2 FQNEAQ (reference sequence). The CDR3 reads CASSSWDTRSSSYNEQFF. In nucleotides, the CDR3 is TGTGCCAGCAGCTCATGGGACACACGATCCAGCTCCTACAATGAGCAGTTCTTC.

There are a few counts of this clonotype. The chain recombines TRBV6-6 with TRBJ1-6; 10 bases match TRBD1. Germline values: CDR1 MNHNY, CDR2 SVGAGI (reference sequence). CDR3 size: 14 residues. The ends lost 6 bases at V and 7 bases at J; junction bases unmatched: 3. CDR3 sequence: CASRGTGDNSPLHF. In nucleotides, the CDR3 is TGTGCCAGCAGGGGGACAGGGGACAATTCACCCCTCCACTTT.

This chain connects TRBV18 to TRBJ1-2, with D perhaps matching TRBD1 (5 bases). The length of the CDR3 is 16 residues. Germline loops: CDR1 KGHSH, CDR2 LQKENI. The ends were cut back, 3 bases at V and 6 bases at J, with 20 bases in the middle. The CDR3 reads CASSPPGRRTSDGYTF. The CDR3 coding sequence is TGTGCCAGCTCACCGCCGGGGCGGAGGACTTCTGATGGCTACACCTTC.